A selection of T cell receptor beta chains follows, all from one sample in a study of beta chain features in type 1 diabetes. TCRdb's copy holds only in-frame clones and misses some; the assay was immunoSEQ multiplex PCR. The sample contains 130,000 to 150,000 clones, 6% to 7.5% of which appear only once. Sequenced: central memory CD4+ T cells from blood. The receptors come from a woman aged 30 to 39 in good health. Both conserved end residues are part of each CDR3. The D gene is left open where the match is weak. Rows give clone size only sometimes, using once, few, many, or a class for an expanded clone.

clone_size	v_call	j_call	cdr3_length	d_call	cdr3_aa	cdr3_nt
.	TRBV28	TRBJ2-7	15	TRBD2	CASSFSGGSTYEQYF	TGTGCCAGCAGTTTTAGTGGCGGGAGTACCTACGAGCAGTACTTC
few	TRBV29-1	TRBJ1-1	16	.	CSVEDGFLGRATEAFF	TGCAGCGTTGAAGACGGATTTTTAGGCAGGGCCACTGAAGCTTTCTTT
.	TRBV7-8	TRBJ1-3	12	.	CASSRAGNTIYF	TGTGCCAGCAGCCGGGCGGGTAACACCATATATTTT
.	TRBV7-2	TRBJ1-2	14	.	CASSSRGGEDGYTF	TGTGCCAGCAGCAGTCGGGGAGGGGAGGATGGCTACACCTTC
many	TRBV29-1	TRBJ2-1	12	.	CSVLWAGNEQFF	TGCAGCGTTCTCTGGGCAGGGAATGAGCAGTTCTTC
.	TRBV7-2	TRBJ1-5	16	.	CASSEFGTSSNQPQHF	TGTGCCAGCAGCGAATTTGGGACTAGTAGCAATCAGCCCCAGCATTTT
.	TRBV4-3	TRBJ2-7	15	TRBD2	CASSQSGGPSYEQYF	TGCGCCAGCAGCCAAAGCGGGGGCCCTTCCTACGAGCAGTACTTC
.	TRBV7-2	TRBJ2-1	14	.	CASSLGSSYNEQFF	TGTGCCAGCAGCTTGGGCAGCTCCTACAATGAGCAGTTCTTC
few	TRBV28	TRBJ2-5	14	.	CASSFWGRTETQYF	TGTGCCAGCAGTTTCTGGGGGCGCACGGAGACCCAGTACTTC
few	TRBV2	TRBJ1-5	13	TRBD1	CASSRQGNQPQHF	TGTGCCAGCAGTAGACAGGGGAATCAGCCCCAGCATTTT
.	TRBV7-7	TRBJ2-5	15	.	CASSLFKAGSETQYF	TGTGCTAGCAGCTTATTTAAGGCCGGGTCAGAGACCCAGTACTTC
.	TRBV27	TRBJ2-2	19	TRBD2	CASREGGRLAGEITGELFF	TGTGCCAGCAGGGAGGGAGGAAGACTAGCGGGAGAAATCACCGGGGAGCTGTTTTTT
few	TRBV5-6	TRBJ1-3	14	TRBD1	CASSRQGSGNTIYF	TGTGCCAGCAGCCGACAGGGCTCTGGAAACACCATATATTTT
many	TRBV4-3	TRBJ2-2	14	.	CASSPGGNTGELFF	TGCGCCAGCAGCCCCGGGGGTAACACCGGGGAGCTGTTTTTT
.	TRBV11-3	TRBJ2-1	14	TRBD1	CASSTDRVRNEQFF	TGTGCCAGCAGCACCGACAGGGTTCGCAATGAGCAGTTCTTC
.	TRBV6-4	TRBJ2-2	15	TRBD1	CASSDADRDTGELFF	TGTGCCAGCAGTGACGCGGACAGGGACACCGGGGAGCTGTTTTTT
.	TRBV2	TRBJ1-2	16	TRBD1	CASKLQGASYIYGYTF	TGTGCCAGCAAGCTTCAGGGGGCGTCATATATCTATGGCTACACCTTC
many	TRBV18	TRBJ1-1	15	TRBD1	CASSGAPGQGVKAFF	TGTGCCAGCTCAGGAGCCCCGGGACAGGGGGTGAAAGCTTTCTTT
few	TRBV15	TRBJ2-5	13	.	CATSRARGETQYF	TGTGCCACCAGCAGAGCCCGAGGCGAGACCCAGTACTTC
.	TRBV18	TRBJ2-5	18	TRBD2	CASSPERLAGALIETQYF	TGTGCCAGCTCACCCGAGAGGCTAGCGGGAGCATTGATAGAGACCCAGTACTTC
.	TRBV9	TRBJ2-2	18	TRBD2	CASSVGTSEWSNTGELFF	TGTGCCAGCAGCGTCGGGACTAGCGAGTGGTCGAACACCGGGGAGCTGTTTTTT
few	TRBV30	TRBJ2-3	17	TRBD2	CAWSSGGLADYTDTQYF	TGTGCCTGGAGCTCCGGCGGCCTAGCGGACTACACAGATACGCAGTATTTT
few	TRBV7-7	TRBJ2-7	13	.	CASSLRTAGEQYF	TGTGCTAGCAGCCTAAGGACAGCCGGCGAGCAGTACTTC
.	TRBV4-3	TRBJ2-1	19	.	CASSQYYLRGAGSYNEQFF	TGCGCCAGCAGCCAATACTACCTCCGGGGTGCTGGCTCCTACAATGAGCAGTTCTTC
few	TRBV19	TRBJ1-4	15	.	CASSSSTATNEKLFF	TGTGCCAGTAGTTCCTCGACAGCAACTAATGAAAAACTGTTTTTT
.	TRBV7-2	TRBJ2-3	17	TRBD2	CASSPGLLGGRRDTQYF	TGTGCCAGCAGCCCGGGCCTGTTGGGCGGGAGACGAGATACGCAGTATTTT
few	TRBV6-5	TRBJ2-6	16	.	CASSYSGQSGANVLTF	TGTGCCAGCAGTTACTCCGGACAGTCTGGGGCCAACGTCCTGACTTTC
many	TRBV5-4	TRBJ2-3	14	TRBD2	CASSATSDTDTQYF	TGTGCCAGCAGCGCCACTAGCGACACAGATACGCAGTATTTT
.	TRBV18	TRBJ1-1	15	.	CASSPRGLPGTEAFF	TGTGCCAGCTCACCACGAGGGCTACCGGGAACTGAAGCTTTCTTT
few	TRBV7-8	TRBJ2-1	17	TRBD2	CASSPGTSGIAIVEQFF	TGTGCCAGCAGCCCAGGGACTAGCGGGATCGCCATCGTTGAGCAGTTCTTC
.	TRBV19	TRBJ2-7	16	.	CARERRTQTNSYEQYF	TGTGCCAGAGAAAGAAGGACACAAACCAACTCCTACGAGCAGTACTTC
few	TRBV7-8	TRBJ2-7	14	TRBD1	CASSWGQGSYEQYF	TGTGCCAGCAGCTGGGGACAGGGTTCCTACGAGCAGTACTTC
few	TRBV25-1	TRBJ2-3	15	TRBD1	CASSLTQGASDTQYF	TGTGCCAGCAGCCTCACACAGGGGGCATCAGATACGCAGTATTTT
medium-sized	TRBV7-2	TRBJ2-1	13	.	CASSLAPDRGQFF	TGTGCCAGCAGCTTAGCTCCCGACAGAGGGCAGTTCTTC
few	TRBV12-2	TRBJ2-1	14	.	CASPNHRSGREQFF	TGTGCAAGCCCCAATCACCGGAGCGGGAGGGAGCAGTTCTTC
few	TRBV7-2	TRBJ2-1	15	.	CASSSPSRTYNEQFF	TGTGCCAGCAGCTCCCCTAGCCGGACCTACAATGAGCAGTTCTTC
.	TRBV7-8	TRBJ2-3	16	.	CASSLGASLSTDTQYF	TGTGCCAGCAGCTTAGGGGCTTCCCTTAGCACAGATACGCAGTATTTT
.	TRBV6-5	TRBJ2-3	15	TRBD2	CASSRDLAESDTQYF	TGTGCCAGCAGCCGCGATCTAGCGGAGTCAGATACGCAGTATTTT
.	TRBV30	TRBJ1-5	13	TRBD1	CAWSVVGGQPQHF	TGTGCCTGGAGTGTCGTAGGGGGCCAGCCCCAGCATTTT
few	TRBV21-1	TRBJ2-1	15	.	CASSTGQAIHNEQFF	TGTGCCAGCAGCACGGGACAGGCTATCCACAATGAGCAGTTCTTC
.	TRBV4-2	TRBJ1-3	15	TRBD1	CASSQEGQGGNTIYF	TGTGCCAGCAGCCAAGAAGGACAGGGGGGAAACACCATATATTTT
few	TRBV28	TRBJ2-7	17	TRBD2	CASSLSPTSGTLYEQYF	TGTGCCAGCAGTTTATCCCCGACTAGCGGGACTCTCTACGAGCAGTACTTC